The clone carrying this T cell receptor beta chain was recorded a few times. Its antigen is unknown. This entry belongs to a study of blood T cells in healthy people across ages. Study-level information: There was about one barcoded beta molecule captured by template switching per two T cells.

A second 7 to 11 cycle PCR used barcoded and J-beta primers. One entry per CDR3 protein results from TCRdb running MiXCR on the 5' RACE reads. The profile covers around 1.5 million distinct CDR3 sequences, with approximately 59% appearing a single time and 6.7% taken by the ten largest. V lost 2 bases, J lost 0 bases, and 17 bases lay in between. CDR3 length: 17 amino acids. CDR1 SGHRS and CDR2 YFSETQ come from the germline V gene. Study observations and caveats: Naive CD4+ cell counts and diversity both ran higher in long-lived than in aged donors.

V gene TRBV5-1 combines with J gene TRBJ2-5; D remains unclear. This TCR was recovered from a man aged 18 to 30 in good health. The sequencing input was blood. DNA of the CDR3: TGCGCCAGCAGCTTATTATCATTGTGGGAAGACCAAGAGACCCAGTACTTC. It translates to CASSLLSLWEDQETQYF.